The rows below give T cell receptor beta chains drawn from one sample of a study of shared clonotypes between healthy human individuals. Assay: immunoSEQ multiplex PCR; the TCRdb copy retains only in-frame clones and omits some. This table holds approximately 2.1 million clones, more than 80% found once. The sequenced sample was naive CD4+ T cells from PBMCs. The source is a young man in good health. Some clones in this sample may be carry-over from other donors' samples. Both conserved end residues are part of each CDR3. Each record gives: CDR3 DNA, CDR3 protein, clone size, D gene, V gene, J gene. D genes are given only for firm matches. Only some rows state a clone size, as once, few, many or a class for expanded clones.

CDR3nt: TGCGCCAGCAGCCAACAAGGGGGGGAAACTGAAGCTTTCTTT; CDR3aa: CASSQQGGETEAFF; abundance: NA; d_gene: NA; v_gene: TRBV4-3; j_gene: TRBJ1-1
CDR3nt: TGTGCCAGCAGTTCAGTGACCCCCGGGGGGCAGTTCTTC; CDR3aa: CASSSVTPGGQFF; abundance: NA; d_gene: NA; v_gene: TRBV27; j_gene: TRBJ2-1
CDR3nt: TGTGCCAGCAGCCGGGGGCAGGGCGATGAGCAGTTCTTC; CDR3aa: CASSRGQGDEQFF; abundance: NA; d_gene: NA; v_gene: TRBV7-8; j_gene: TRBJ2-1
CDR3nt: TGTGCCAGCAGCTTAATGAGGAATGAGCAGTTCTTC; CDR3aa: CASSLMRNEQFF; abundance: NA; d_gene: NA; v_gene: TRBV7-2; j_gene: TRBJ2-1
CDR3nt: TGTGCCAGCAGCTCTCCTATCTACGAGCAGTACTTC; CDR3aa: CASSSPIYEQYF; abundance: NA; d_gene: NA; v_gene: TRBV28; j_gene: TRBJ2-7
CDR3nt: TGTGCCAGCACCCACCCAGAGGGACTGGAAAACACCATATATTTT; CDR3aa: CASTHPEGLENTIYF; abundance: NA; d_gene: NA; v_gene: TRBV28; j_gene: TRBJ1-3
CDR3nt: TGTGCCAGCACCAAATCTGGACAGGGCACAGATACGCAGTATTTT; CDR3aa: CASTKSGQGTDTQYF; abundance: NA; d_gene: TRBD1; v_gene: TRBV7-2; j_gene: TRBJ2-3
CDR3nt: TGTGCCAGCAGCTTAGTTCGGGGGGAGACCCAGTACTTC; CDR3aa: CASSLVRGETQYF; abundance: NA; d_gene: NA; v_gene: TRBV7-2; j_gene: TRBJ2-5
CDR3nt: TGTGCCAGCAGTCTCGACAGGGCCTTCTCCTACAATGAGCAGTTCTTC; CDR3aa: CASSLDRAFSYNEQFF; abundance: NA; d_gene: TRBD1; v_gene: TRBV28; j_gene: TRBJ2-1
CDR3nt: TGTGCCAGCAGACTTGCGGCGGGAAACGAGCAGTACTTC; CDR3aa: CASRLAAGNEQYF; abundance: NA; d_gene: NA; v_gene: TRBV5-4; j_gene: TRBJ2-7
CDR3nt: TGTGCCAGCAGTGATTACATACCCCGGGGGTATAATCAGCCCCAGCATTTT; CDR3aa: CASSDYIPRGYNQPQHF; abundance: NA; d_gene: NA; v_gene: TRBV6-1; j_gene: TRBJ1-5
CDR3nt: TGTGCCAGCAGTTACTCTTACCGGACTAGCAGCTACGAGCAGTACTTC; CDR3aa: CASSYSYRTSSYEQYF; abundance: NA; d_gene: TRBD2; v_gene: TRBV6-5; j_gene: TRBJ2-7
CDR3nt: TGTGCCAGCAGTTCGACTGGGACAGGGATACCGGGGGAGCTGTTTTTT; CDR3aa: CASSSTGTGIPGELFF; abundance: NA; d_gene: TRBD1; v_gene: TRBV28; j_gene: TRBJ2-2
CDR3nt: TGTGCCAGCAGTTTAATCCGCCCCCCGGGGCCGGTCCCCGAGCAGTACTTC; CDR3aa: CASSLIRPPGPVPEQYF; abundance: NA; d_gene: NA; v_gene: TRBV27; j_gene: TRBJ2-7
CDR3nt: TGTGCCAGTAGCACAGGCGGACAGGGTAACTACGAGCAGTACTTC; CDR3aa: CASSTGGQGNYEQYF; abundance: NA; d_gene: TRBD1; v_gene: TRBV7-9; j_gene: TRBJ2-7
CDR3nt: TGTGCCAGCAGTCCGACGACAGGGAGTCAGCCCCAGCATTTT; CDR3aa: CASSPTTGSQPQHF; abundance: few; d_gene: TRBD1; v_gene: TRBV28; j_gene: TRBJ1-5
CDR3nt: TGCGCCAGCAGCGATGGGGGACAGACCTATGGCTACACCTTC; CDR3aa: CASSDGGQTYGYTF; abundance: NA; d_gene: TRBD1; v_gene: TRBV5-1; j_gene: TRBJ1-2
CDR3nt: TGTGCCAGCAGCCCCCGTCAGGGGGCAAGGAACCAAGAGACCCAGTACTTC; CDR3aa: CASSPRQGARNQETQYF; abundance: NA; d_gene: NA; v_gene: TRBV21-1; j_gene: TRBJ2-5
CDR3nt: TGTGCCAGCAGCGTAGATCGCCTAGCGGCCGGGGAGCTGTTTTTT; CDR3aa: CASSVDRLAAGELFF; abundance: NA; d_gene: TRBD2; v_gene: TRBV9; j_gene: TRBJ2-2